Shown below are 8 T cell receptor beta chains from a single sample sequenced in a study of spatial heterogeneity in lung cancer. Each CDR3 protein gets one entry after TCRdb re-called the 5' RACE reads with MiXCR. Of tens of thousands of distinct CDR3 sequences in the sample, roughly 5.6% were seen once. Regarding time point: sample taken at primary tumor resection. Whole RNA was taken from tumor, nontumor lung or frozen PBMC; it was then sequenced unsorted. The sample in question was PBMCs, obtained at surgery. These TCRs come from a female donor with early-stage non-small cell lung cancer.

V gene TRBV2 combines with J gene TRBJ2-1; D might be TRBD2 (5 bases). CDR1 is SNHLY, CDR2 FYNNEI, per germline. V gave up 4 bases and J gave up 4 bases, with 11 bases separating them. The CDR3 runs 14 residues. CDR3 amino acids: CASSGTLIYNEQFF. CDR3 DNA sequence: TGTGCCAGCAGTGGGACTCTTATTTACAATGAGCAGTTCTTC.

This clonotype was counted many times. The chain has TRBV5-6 and TRBJ2-3; possibly TRBD1 or TRBD2 for D (6 bases each). Trimming took off 0 bases at V and 3 bases at J, with 8 bases between the two ends. Germline loops: CDR1 SGHDT, CDR2 YYEEEE. This CDR3 comprises 14 residues. DNA for the CDR3: TGTGCCAGCAGCTTGGCGGGGGCAACAGATACGCAGTATTTT. Protein: CASSLAGATDTQYF.

This sequence joins TRBV20-1 and TRBJ2-1, with D possibly matching TRBD1 (5 bases). The CDR3 length is 13 residues. V lost 6 bases and J 3 bases, leaving 12 bases between the germline ends. Germline V gene lookup returns CDR1 DFQATT and CDR2 SNEGSKA (reference sequence). CDR3 residues: CSAETGIYNEQFF. As DNA, the CDR3 is TGCAGTGCAGAAACAGGAATCTACAATGAGCAGTTCTTC.

This clonotype was counted at least ten times. The J gene is TRBJ2-6, the V gene TRBV4-1; a weak D match, TRBD2 (5 bases). The V end lost 4 bases, the J end lost 4 bases, and 14 bases lay between the germline ends. The germline V gene has CDR1 MGHRA and CDR2 YSYEKL. The CDR3 sequence is 16 residues long. The CDR3, as DNA: TGCGCCAGCAGCCTTTCGGGGTTGCCCGGGGCCAACGTCCTGACTTTC. This encodes CASSLSGLPGANVLTF.

The J gene is TRBJ2-5, the V gene TRBV10-3; 9 bases agree with TRBD2. The ends lost 6 bases at V and 5 bases at J; junction bases unmatched: 10. The CDR3 loop spans 15 amino acids. CDR1 is ENHRY and CDR2 is SYGVKD in the germline V gene. Written as DNA, the CDR3 is TGTGCCATCAGATCCTCTAGCGGGAAACAGGAGACCCAGTACTTC. Encoded protein: CAIRSSSGKQETQYF.

This clonotype was recorded at least ten times. The chain is built from TRBV4-3 and TRBJ1-1, with D unresolved. The CDR3 covers 13 residues. Germline CDR1 reads LGHNA; CDR2 reads YSLEER. V lost 1 base to trimming and J lost 1 base, with 4 bases between them. Here the CDR3 reads CASSQGSNTEAFF. CDR3 DNA: TGCGCCAGCAGCCAAGGGTCGAACACTGAAGCTTTCTTT.

Remarks on this clonotype: The junction shows a germline mismatch at one end, possibly a read error. The chain joins TRBV13 to TRBJ2-3; D unclear. The CDR3 is 14 residues long. Germline V CDR1 and CDR2: PRHDT, FYEKMQ (reference sequence). The DNA of the CDR3 is TGTGCCAGCAGCGTAGGCCAGATCCCGGATACGCAGTATTTT. Amino acids: CASSVGQIPDTQYF.

This clonotype was found many times. The gene calls are TRBV20-1 and TRBJ1-5, with a weak D call TRBD1 (5 bases). This CDR3 region has 17 residues. The V gene's germline CDR1 is DFQATT and CDR2 SNEGSKA (reference sequence). Trimming took off 1 base at V and 4 bases at J, with 20 bases between the two ends. The CDR3 here is CSARVGRDPIGNQPQHF. DNA of the CDR3: TGCAGTGCTAGAGTGGGCCGGGACCCAATCGGGAATCAGCCCCAGCATTTT.